This T cell receptor (beta chain) stems from a study of OX40 agonist ivuxolimab in advanced cancers. Produced via immunoSEQ multiplex PCR; TCRdb's table is partial and in-frame only. This table has 57,000 or so clones, roughly 86% appearing once. V lost 6 bases to trimming and J lost 8 bases; unmatched junction nucleotides: 6. Germline V lookup: CDR1 MGHDK, CDR2 SYGVNS. CDR3 size: 13 residues. The source of this sequence is an adult with an advanced solid tumor such as melanoma, head and neck, liver or kidney cancer. Sequenced material: CD4+ or CD8+ T cells sorted from blood, taken in a trial of the OX40 agonist ivuxolimab. V usage is TRBV25-1 and J usage is TRBJ1-4; 7 nucleotides align to TRBD1. CDR3 loop: CASRGGGREKLFF. CDR3 bases: TGTGCCAGCAGAGGGGGCGGGAGGGAAAAACTGTTTTTT.